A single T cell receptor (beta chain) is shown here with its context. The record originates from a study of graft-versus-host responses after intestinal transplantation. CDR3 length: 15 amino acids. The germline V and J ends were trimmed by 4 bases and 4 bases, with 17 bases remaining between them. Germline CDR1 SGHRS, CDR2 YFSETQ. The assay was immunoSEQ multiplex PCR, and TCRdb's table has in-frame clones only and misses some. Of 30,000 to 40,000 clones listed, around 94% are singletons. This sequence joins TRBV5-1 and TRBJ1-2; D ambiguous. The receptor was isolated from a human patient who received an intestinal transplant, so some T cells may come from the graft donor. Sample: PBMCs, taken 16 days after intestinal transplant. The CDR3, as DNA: TGCGCCAGCAGCCCGGACCCGGCTATTAGCTATGGCTACACCTTC. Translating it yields CASSPDPAISYGYTF.